The source of this TCR beta chain is a study of blood T cell repertoires in COVID-19. Background on the study: Acute and convalescent COVID-19 samples came from the United States, Italy and Spain. From T cells, B-cell-depleted T cells, or PBMCs came the material, which was cDNA or gDNA.

Recruitment covered about 26 US areas and drew participants whose ages spanned about 18 to 90 years. The CDR3 has 11 residues. CDR1 and CDR2 from the germline V gene are LGHDT and YNNKEL (reference sequence). V lost 6 bases and J lost 0, with 3 bases in between. Study processing details: Amplification of reference gene primers was used by the study to estimate nucleated cell counts. Method: immunoSEQ multiplex PCR; TCRdb's copy keeps in-frame clones and lacks some. The V and J calls and clone size come from that table; D and trimming were worked out from the DNA. The sample contains about 160,000 clones, approximately 79% of which appear only once. The sample holds one count of this clone.

The sequencing input was PBMCs or T cells enriched from blood (not recorded which). The sequence came from a man aged 45 to 65 who had recovered from COVID-19. V is TRBV3-1 (or the pseudogene TRBV3-2) and J is TRBJ2-7; unclear D gene. The CDR3 is CASRHSYEQYF. CDR3 coding DNA: TGTGCCAGCAGACACTCCTACGAGCAGTACTTC.